Listed below are T cell receptor beta chains from one sample, sequenced in a study of beta chain features in type 1 diabetes. Libraries were prepared by immunoSEQ multiplex PCR; TCRdb keeps only in-frame clonotypes and omits some of them. The sample has 150,000 to 190,000 clones; approximately 8.1% are singletons. Sequencing was carried out using central memory CD4+ T cells from blood. These TCRs come from a man aged 18 to 29 in good health. Each CDR3 is given with its conserved first and last residue. Fields, in order: V gene, CDR3 length, D gene, J gene, clone size, CDR3 protein, CDR3 DNA. D genes are given only for firm matches. Only part of the rows carry a size: once, few, many, or a class if the clone is expanded.

TRBV11-2	16	TRBD2	TRBJ2-1	.	CASSLRGTSDHNEQFF	TGTGCCAGCAGCCTAAGAGGGACTAGCGATCACAATGAGCAGTTCTTC
TRBV29-1	14	.	TRBJ2-3	.	CSVEAGFRTDTQYF	TGCAGCGTTGAAGCAGGCTTTCGCACAGATACGCAGTATTTT
TRBV6-5	12	.	TRBJ2-7	.	CASRDSRYEQYF	TGTGCCAGCAGGGACAGCCGTTACGAGCAGTACTTC
TRBV11-1	13	TRBD1	TRBJ2-3	few	CASSRDRGNTQYF	TGTGCCAGCAGCCGCGACAGGGGGAATACGCAGTATTTT
TRBV19	16	TRBD1	TRBJ1-5	.	CASSTRDRGGNQPQHF	TGTGCCAGTAGTACCCGGGACAGGGGGGGCAATCAGCCCCAGCATTTT
TRBV2	18	TRBD1	TRBJ2-4	.	CASSEAETGGRAKNIQYF	TGTGCCAGCAGTGAAGCTGAGACAGGGGGCCGAGCCAAAAACATTCAGTACTTC
TRBV19	14	.	TRBJ1-1	.	CASSVSRGGTEAFF	TGTGCCAGTAGTGTGTCCCGGGGGGGCACTGAAGCTTTCTTT
TRBV18	15	TRBD2	TRBJ2-2	many	CASSRGLADTGELFF	TGTGCCAGCTCGCGGGGACTAGCGGACACCGGGGAGCTGTTTTTT
TRBV19	13	TRBD1	TRBJ1-2	.	CASSITGGHGYTF	TGTGCCAGTAGTATCACAGGGGGCCATGGCTACACCTTC
TRBV27	15	TRBD1	TRBJ1-5	few	CASSLGQGGNQPQHF	TGTGCCAGCAGTCTTGGACAGGGAGGCAATCAGCCCCAGCATTTT